In its sample, the clone carrying this TCR beta chain was seen a few times. What it binds is unknown. The data are from a study of CD8+ T cells in alopecia areata. Overall study findings and caveats: Scalp sample sequencing also detects resident alphabeta T cells of normal skin. Mice showed clearer TCR sharing than patients did, a gap that was possibly HLA-related. Across lesional scalp, and particularly alopecia totalis/universalis, clonality surpassed that of normal scalp.

As the sequencing template, cDNA was produced by extracting RNA and reverse transcribing it. Here immunoSEQ multiplex PCR was the method, and the copy in TCRdb shows in-frame clones only, minus some. The sample consists of hundreds of thousands of clones, about 60% of them appearing once. The germline V gene has CDR1 SGHRS and CDR2 YFSETQ. The CDR3 is 11 residues long. V shed 3 bases and J shed 8 bases, with 6 bases lying between them. The V call is TRBV5-1, the J call TRBJ2-1; the D is unclear. The source material was CD4+ T cells sorted from blood, sampled at week 0. The source of this sequence is a human donor with alopecia areata. CDR3 in DNA: TGCGCCAGCAGCTCCGCCCATGAGCAGTTCTTC. As protein: CASSSAHEQFF.